This T cell receptor (beta chain) comes out of a study of T cell responses to AZD1222 COVID-19 vaccine. Method: immunoSEQ multiplex PCR; TCRdb's copy keeps in-frame clones and lacks some. The table shows 110,000 to 150,000 clones, with about 86% occurring only once. Per germline, CDR1 SEHNR and CDR2 FQNEAQ (reference sequence). The CDR3 length is 15 residues. V gave up 4 bases and J gave up 8 bases, with 20 bases separating them. This TCR came from an adult in good health. This chain connects TRBV7-9 to TRBJ1-2; D perhaps matches TRBD1 (5 bases). Here the sequenced sample was peripheral blood, taken on day 0 of AZD1222 vaccination. The CDR3 DNA reads TGTGCCAGCAGCTGGGGCCGGGCCGACCTAGAGGGCTACACCTTC. It is translated as CASSWGRADLEGYTF.